This record covers a single T cell receptor beta chain. Its antigen is not identified. The source of the sample is a study of graft-versus-host responses after intestinal transplantation. Study at large: The recipients all started with anti-thymocyte globulin induction and then took tacrolimus and steroids for around 3 years.

Trimming removed 1 base at V and 8 bases at J, with 10 bases between. Germline V lookup: CDR1 LNHDA, CDR2 SQIVND (reference sequence). The CDR3 covers 13 residues. The method was immunoSEQ multiplex PCR; TCRdb's version includes in-frame clones alone and lacks a portion of them. Of approximately 130,000 clones listed, roughly nine tenths are singletons. Sequences were derived from unstimulated CD4+ T cells sorted from spleen or lymph node cells, sampled before intestinal transplant. The gene calls are TRBV19 and TRBJ2-3; possible D gene TRBD1, 6 bases. The receptor was isolated from a human donor who received an intestinal transplant. The CDR3 nucleotides read TGTGCCAGTAGTATAGTGCCCAGGGGTACGCAGTATTTT. Protein: CASSIVPRGTQYF.